This T cell receptor beta chain was captured by sequencing in a study of CD8 T cells in ankylosing spondylitis (dated by TCRdb to about 2017). In terms of the full investigation: To find TCR variants linked to disease, the study profiled T cell receptor beta repertoires in ankylosing spondylitis patients and healthy donors. Samples of peripheral blood were taken, and for ankylosing spondylitis patients, synovial fluid was collected as well. The whole study cohort included 108 healthy donors and over 20 ankylosing spondylitis patients.

Sequencing was carried out with an Illumina HiSeq 2500. Quantitative 5'-RACE with molecular barcodes was the method used to prepare the TCR beta libraries. Turning to the authors' computational methods: Disease-linked TCR variants were identified with a new computational method built on a probabilistic model of VDJ rearrangement. Starting from the raw public reads, TCRdb applied fastp trimming at Q25, assembled clones with MiXCR and retained in-frame beta chains. Every distinct CDR3 protein forms one entry, paired with its most common genes and DNA. TCRdb, not the authors, supplied the V and J calls. Across this sample there are more than 100,000 distinct CDR3 sequences, with approximately 10% seen only once. The biggest ten clones account for about 3.8% of the sample. V lost 3 bases and J lost 3 bases, and the count of bases not matched to a germline gene is 0. The CDR3 has 13 amino acids, counting the end cysteine and phenylalanine. Kept here is only the CDR3 DNA, which spans 39 bases and is read in frame from base 1. CDR1 and CDR2 are drawn from the germline V gene (reference sequence): DFQATT, SNEGSKA.

Summary of the overall study and its limitations: Some TCR beta motif variants had previously been reported in synovial fluid and blood of reactive arthritis patients, which suggested common disease-initiation mechanisms. Blood from ankylosing spondylitis patients appeared to be characterized by a TCR beta motif made up of under ten highly homologous amino acid variants. According to the report, matched synovial fluid samples from ankylosing spondylitis patients were significantly enriched for the disease-linked clones. The disease-linked clones had a CD8+ phenotype and were found at relatively low frequencies in peripheral blood.

This clonotype showed up many times. The antigen it recognizes is unknown. Base quality data are lacking; no much larger clone is found one base away. Sequencing used blood, either unsorted or a sorted T cell fraction (not recorded which). The sequence was obtained from a female donor with ankylosing spondylitis or in good health (not recorded which). The chain joins TRBV20-1 to TRBJ2-3; TRBD2 agrees with 10 junctional bases. The DNA reads as follows: TGCAGTGCTAGGGGACTAGCGACAGATACGCAGTATTTT. It encodes CSARGLATDTQYF.